This TCR beta chain was retrieved from a study of blood T cell repertoires in COVID-19. Study-level background: Acute and convalescent COVID-19 specimens originated in the United States, Italy and Spain. T cells, B-cell-depleted T cells, or PBMCs supplied cDNA or gDNA.

The CDR3 runs to 13 residues. Unmatched junction bases numbered 2, after V lost 4 bases and J lost 7 bases. From germline, CDR1 is SGHNT and CDR2 YYREEE (reference sequence). Under the authors' procedure: Amplifying reference gene primers gave estimates of nucleated cell counts. TCRdb keeps only in-frame clones here, not all; method: immunoSEQ multiplex PCR. V, J and clone size derive from that table, while D and trimming were established from the DNA sequence. This sample carries 40,000 to 50,000 clones, approximately 85% of them seen once, and the ten largest clones take 15% to 19%. The receptor was derived from a human donor in a cohort sampled during active COVID-19. The donor label of this sample is uncertain. The chain recombines TRBV5-4 with TRBJ2-1; 10 bases map to TRBD1. Sequencing was performed on peripheral blood. The CDR3 DNA follows: TGTGCCAGCAGCCGACAGGGGGCAAATGAGCAGTTCTTC. Its protein product is CASSRQGANEQFF.